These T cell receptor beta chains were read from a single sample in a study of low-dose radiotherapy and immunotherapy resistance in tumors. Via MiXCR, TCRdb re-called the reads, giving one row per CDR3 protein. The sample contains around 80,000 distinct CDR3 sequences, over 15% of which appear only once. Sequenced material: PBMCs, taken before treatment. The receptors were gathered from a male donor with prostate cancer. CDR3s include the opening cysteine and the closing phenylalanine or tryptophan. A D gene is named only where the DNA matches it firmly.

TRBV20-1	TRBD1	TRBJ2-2	CSAPGQTTGELFF
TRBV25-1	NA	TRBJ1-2	CASSEERGRYYGYTF
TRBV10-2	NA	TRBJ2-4	CASSAQVDIQYF
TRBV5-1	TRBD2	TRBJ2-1	CASSLNAGGENEQFF
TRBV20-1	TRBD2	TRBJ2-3	CSASVAGLSRDTQYF
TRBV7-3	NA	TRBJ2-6	CASSPSFHTSGANVLTF
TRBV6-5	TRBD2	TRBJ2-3	CASSRTSGEDTQYF
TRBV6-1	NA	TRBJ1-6	CASSAGSPLHF
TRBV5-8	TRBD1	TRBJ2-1	CASSFDRENEQFF
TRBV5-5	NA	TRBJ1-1	CASSFQYTEAFF
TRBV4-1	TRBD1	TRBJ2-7	CASSQETGSVYEQYF
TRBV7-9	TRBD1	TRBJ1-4	CASSPRRTGTGDEKLFF
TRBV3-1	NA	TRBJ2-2	CASSSHGGGRAGELFF
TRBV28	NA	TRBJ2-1	CASSFRLVSYNEQFF
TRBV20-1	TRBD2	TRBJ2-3	CSATGLAGETSTDTQYF
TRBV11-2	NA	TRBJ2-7	CASSHWYRVKYEQYF
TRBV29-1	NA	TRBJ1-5	CSVEDRYRRFNQPQHF
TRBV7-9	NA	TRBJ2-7	CASSLGPQGGDEQYF
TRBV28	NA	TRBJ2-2	CASRDRNTGELFFF
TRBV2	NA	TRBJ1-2	CASSVSGTMGTNYGYTF
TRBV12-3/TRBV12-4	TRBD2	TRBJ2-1	CASSLLGLAGGARGNEQFF
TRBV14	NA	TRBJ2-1	CASSQLGNEQFF
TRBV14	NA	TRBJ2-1	CASSQITGGYNEQFF
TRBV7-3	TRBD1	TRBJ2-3	CASSPRTGTSTDTQYF
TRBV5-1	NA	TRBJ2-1	CASSPGPWGDEQFF
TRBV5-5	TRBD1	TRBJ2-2	CASSLTGQGVIAGELFF
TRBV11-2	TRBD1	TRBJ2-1	CASSFGTGGVGQGMYEQFF
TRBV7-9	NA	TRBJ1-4	CASSFPNRATNEKLFF
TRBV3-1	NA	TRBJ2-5	CASTSSTLAETQYF
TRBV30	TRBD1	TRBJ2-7	CAWSRDRVNREQYF
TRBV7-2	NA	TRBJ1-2	CASSSDQQSSYGYTF
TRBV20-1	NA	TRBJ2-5	CSAEISLETQYF
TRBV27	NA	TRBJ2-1	CASSLLVGATYNEQFF
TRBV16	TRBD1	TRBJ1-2	CASSQPQGAHGYTF
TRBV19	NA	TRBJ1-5	CASTRAGGAGQPQHF
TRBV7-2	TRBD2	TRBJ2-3	CASSLLAGGRTDTQYF
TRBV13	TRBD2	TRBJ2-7	CASSLYSGLAGNYEQYF
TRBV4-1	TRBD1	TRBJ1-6	CASSQDTGGRSPLHF
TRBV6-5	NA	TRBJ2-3	CASSYRGSDTQYF
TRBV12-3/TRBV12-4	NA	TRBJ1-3	CASSGAAGNTIYF
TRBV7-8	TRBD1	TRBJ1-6	CASSLGQGSVNSPLHF